Here is one T cell receptor (beta chain) with its context. The antigen is unknown. Unsorted material relied on about 90 million PBMCs as the source of genomic DNA. This entry belongs to a study of shared clonotypes between healthy human individuals. CDR1 SGHTA and CDR2 FQGNSA come from the germline V gene. The CDR3 sequence is 15 residues long. The V and J ends lost 0 bases and 5 bases respectively, with 11 bases between them. Sequencing was performed with immunoSEQ multiplex PCR; in TCRdb, only in-frame clones are kept and a portion is missing. Among approximately 500,000 clones listed, around 85% were seen once. General study results and limits: Blood alone was sampled, and tissue repertoires likely differ.

The V and J genes are TRBV7-2 and TRBJ2-1, with D perhaps assigned TRBD1 or TRBD2 (5 bases each). The clonotype comes from a woman aged 40 to 49 in good health. Some clones in this sample may be carry-over from other donors' samples. The sequencing input was PBMCs. As DNA, the CDR3 is TGTGCCAGCAGCTTAGCTGGGACCCAAAACAATGAGCAGTTCTTC. Protein sequence: CASSLAGTQNNEQFF.